This is a list of T cell receptor beta chains from one sample in a study of OX40 agonist ivuxolimab in advanced cancers. The assay was immunoSEQ multiplex PCR, and TCRdb's table has in-frame clones only and misses some. The sample carries some 15,000 clones, 70% to 75% recorded once. This sample comprised CD4+ or CD8+ T cells sorted from blood, obtained in a trial of the OX40 agonist ivuxolimab. The origin of the receptors is an adult with an advanced solid tumor such as melanoma, head and neck, liver or kidney cancer. Each CDR3 is given with its conserved first and last residue. The D gene is left open where the match is weak. Not every row has a clone size; where given, it reads once, few, many or a size class.

V gene,D gene,J gene,clone size,CDR3 protein,CDR3 DNA
TRBV5-4,TRBD2,TRBJ2-3,-,CASSLALTSGRGMSTDTQYF,TGTGCCAGCAGCTTGGCCTTAACTAGCGGGAGGGGGATGAGCACAGATACGCAGTATTTT
TRBV10-2,-,TRBJ2-7,-,CASSVAASYEQYF,TGCGCCAGCAGTGTGGCAGCGTCCTACGAGCAGTACTTC
TRBV6-1,-,TRBJ2-3,once,CASSELRPSTDTQYF,TGTGCCAGCAGTGAATTAAGACCGAGCACAGATACGCAGTATTTT
TRBV11-3,TRBD2,TRBJ2-7,once,CASSLGGLAGDEQYF,TGTGCCAGCAGCTTAGGCGGACTAGCGGGAGACGAGCAGTACTTC
TRBV27,-,TRBJ2-7,-,CASSWGYEQYF,TGTGCCAGCAGTTGGGGTTACGAGCAGTACTTC
TRBV6-5,-,TRBJ2-2,-,CASSYRVTGELFF,TGTGCCAGCAGTTACAGGGTGACCGGGGAGCTGTTTTTT
TRBV6-4,-,TRBJ2-2,-,CASRDSAGELFF,TGTGCCAGCAGGGATAGTGCCGGGGAGCTGTTTTTT
TRBV7-2,TRBD1,TRBJ1-2,once,CASSPSRQGAGYGYTF,TGTGCCAGCAGCCCAAGTAGACAGGGGGCTGGCTATGGCTACACCTTC
TRBV4-1,TRBD2,TRBJ2-7,-,CASSQFQAGAAEQYF,TGCGCCAGCAGCCAATTCCAAGCGGGAGCTGCCGAGCAGTACTTC
TRBV7-9,-,TRBJ2-3,-,CASSATWTDTQYF,TGTGCCAGCAGCGCAACCTGGACAGATACGCAGTATTTT